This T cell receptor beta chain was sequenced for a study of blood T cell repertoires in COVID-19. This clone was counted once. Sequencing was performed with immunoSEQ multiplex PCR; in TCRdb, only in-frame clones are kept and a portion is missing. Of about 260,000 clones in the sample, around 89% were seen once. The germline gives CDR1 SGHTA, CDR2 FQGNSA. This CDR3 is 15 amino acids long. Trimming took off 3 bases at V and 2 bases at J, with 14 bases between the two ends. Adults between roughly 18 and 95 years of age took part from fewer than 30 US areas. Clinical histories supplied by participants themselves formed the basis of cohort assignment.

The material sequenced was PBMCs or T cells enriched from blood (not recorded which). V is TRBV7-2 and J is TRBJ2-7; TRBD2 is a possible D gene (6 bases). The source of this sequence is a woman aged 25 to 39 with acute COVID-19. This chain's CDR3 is CASSLWVGEAYEQYF. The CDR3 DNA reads TGTGCCAGCAGCTTGTGGGTGGGGGAGGCCTACGAGCAGTACTTC.